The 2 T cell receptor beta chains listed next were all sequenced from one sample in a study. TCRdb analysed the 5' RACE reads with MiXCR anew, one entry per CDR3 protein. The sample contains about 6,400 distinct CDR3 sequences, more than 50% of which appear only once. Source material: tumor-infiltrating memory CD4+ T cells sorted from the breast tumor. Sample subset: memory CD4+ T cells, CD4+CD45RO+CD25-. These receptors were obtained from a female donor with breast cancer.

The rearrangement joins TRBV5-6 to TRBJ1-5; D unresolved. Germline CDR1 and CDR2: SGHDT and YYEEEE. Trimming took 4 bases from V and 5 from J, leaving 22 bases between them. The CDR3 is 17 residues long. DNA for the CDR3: TGTGCCAGCAGCAGGAAGGTCGTCCCCCCTTGGTATCAGCCCCAGCATTTT. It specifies CASSRKVVPPWYQPQHF.

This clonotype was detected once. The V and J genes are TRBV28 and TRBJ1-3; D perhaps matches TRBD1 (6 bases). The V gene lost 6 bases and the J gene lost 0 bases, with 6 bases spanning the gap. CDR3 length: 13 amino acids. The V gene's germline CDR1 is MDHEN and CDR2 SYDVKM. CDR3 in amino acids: CASRDSSGNTIYF. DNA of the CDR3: TGTGCCAGCAGGGACAGCTCTGGAAACACCATATATTTT.